These 10 T cell receptor beta chains came from one sample sequenced in a study of Graves' ophthalmopathy and Graves' hyperthyroidism. TCR beta CDR3 amplification used RNA transcripts. HTBI primers were used in a first-round RT-PCR, which preceded a second-round multiplex PCR. TCRdb analysed the multiplex PCR reads with MiXCR anew, one entry per CDR3 protein. The table includes 450,000 or so distinct CDR3 sequences, approximately 15% detected once. What was sequenced was blood. The receptors derive from a woman aged 30 to 39 with Graves' ophthalmopathy.

There are many counts of this clonotype. The chain uses TRBV5-1 and TRBJ1-2; TRBD1 matches at 11 bases. CDR1 is SGHRS, CDR2 YFSETQ, per germline. This CDR3 contains 16 residues. Trimming cost V 4 bases and J 7 bases; bases outside gene matches: 12. The CDR3 DNA sequence: TGCGCCAGCAGCCCTACCCAGGACAGGGGGCTTCGTGGCTACACCTTC. Residues: CASSPTQDRGLRGYTF. Using reference TRBV5-1 and TRBJ1-2 for the parts outside the CDR3, the full variable domain is KAGVTQTPRYLIKTRGQQVTLSCSPISGHRSVSWYQQTPGQGLQFLFEYFSETQRNKGNFPGRFSGRQFSNSRSEMNVSTLELGDSALYLCASSPTQDRGLRGYTFGSGTRLTVV.

This clonotype was found a few times. The chain uses TRBV4-2 and TRBJ2-7; possibly TRBD1 for D (5 bases). CDR1 is LGHNA, CDR2 YNFKEQ, per germline. The CDR3 consists of 14 residues. Trimming took off 0 bases at V and 3 bases at J, with 9 bases between the two ends. CDR3 sequence: CASSQDNGHYEQYF. The CDR3 DNA reads as TGTGCCAGCAGCCAAGATAACGGACACTACGAGCAGTACTTC.

There are a few counts of this clonotype. J is TRBJ1-5 and V is TRBV12-5; a possible D gene is TRBD1 (5 bases). The CDR3 is 16 residues long. CDR1 LGHNT and CDR2 FRNRAP come from the germline V gene. V shed 6 bases and J shed 1 base, with 16 bases lying between them. This CDR3 reads CASGPTGKGSNQPQHF. In DNA form, the CDR3 reads TGTGCTAGTGGCCCTACCGGAAAGGGGAGCAATCAGCCCCAGCATTTT.

This clonotype came up a few times. V gene TRBV20-1 combines with J gene TRBJ2-5; 7 nucleotides agree with TRBD1. The CDR3 runs 12 residues. Germline CDR1 is DFQATT and CDR2 is SNEGSKA (reference sequence). Trimming cost V 5 bases and J 4 bases; bases outside gene matches: 4. The CDR3, as DNA: TGCAGTGCTCAGAGACAGGGAGAGACCCAGTACTTC. Translating gives CSAQRQGETQYF.

This clonotype occurred a few times. With a much larger clone just one base away, this may be a read error. The CDR3 DNA sequence: TGTGCCAGCAGTGGGGACAGGGGATCCCACGGGCAGTACTTC. It specifies CASSGDRGSHGQYF. The chain uses TRBV6-1 and TRBJ2-7, with 10 bases matching TRBD1. The CDR3 has 14 residues. The V segment lost 4 bases and the J segment 9 bases; nucleotides outside the gene matches: 9. Germline-derived CDR1 and CDR2 are MNHNS and SASEGT.

J is TRBJ2-4 and V is TRBV28, with a weak D call TRBD2 (6 bases). The CDR3 covers 14 residues. Trimming took off 5 bases at V and 5 bases at J, with 13 bases between the two ends. Per the germline V gene, CDR1 is MDHEN and CDR2 is SYDVKM. CDR3 sequence (DNA): TGTGCCAGCAGTAAAACTAGCACTGAAAACATTCAGTACTTC. Its protein is CASSKTSTENIQYF.

For this clonotype: A much larger clonotype is one base distant, so this may be a read error. The rearrangement uses TRBV6-5 and TRBJ1-2; D remains ambiguous. The CDR3 loop spans 13 amino acids. Germline lookup yields CDR1 MNHEY and CDR2 SVGAGI. CDR3 region: CASSYSKRYGYAF. The CDR3 coding sequence is TGTGCCAGCAGTTACTCGAAAAGATATGGCTACGCCTTC.

This clonotype has only one observation. A much bigger clone sits one base away, suggesting this may be a read error. The CDR3 bases are TGTGCCAGCAGTATGGACAGGGGGCGCGATGGCTACATCTTC. Amino acid sequence: CASSMDRGRDGYIF. The chain joins TRBV2 to TRBJ1-2, with 11 bases aligning to TRBD1. The CDR3 length is 14 residues. CDR1 and CDR2 from the germline V gene are SNHLY and FYNNEI.

The CDR3 region is CASSVTRQETQYF. CDR3 bases: TGTGCCAGCAGCGTGACACGGCAAGAGACCCAGTACTTC. The rearrangement links TRBV6-1 to TRBJ2-5; no reliable D call. Germline CDR1 MNHNS, CDR2 SASEGT. V lost 6 bases, J lost 2 bases, and 10 bases lay in between. The CDR3 has 13 amino acids.

This clonotype was seen at least ten times. The genes are TRBV4-1 and TRBJ1-2; D unclear. Trimming left V 5 bases short and J 7 bases short, with 11 bases between. This CDR3 is 12 amino acids long. Germline lookup yields CDR1 MGHRA and CDR2 YSYEKL. CDR3 in DNA: TGCGCCAGCAGCGCCCAGTTATCTGGCTACACCTTC. This codes for CASSAQLSGYTF.